This T cell receptor beta chain was captured by sequencing in a study of CD8+ T cells in alopecia areata. Germline trimming cut 5 bases from V and 3 bases from J; bases unmatched to any gene: 8. CDR1 is WSHSY, CDR2 SAAADI, per germline. This CDR3 spans 15 amino acids. Treatment specified: oral pan-JAK inhibitor, 5-10 mg twice daily. Sequencing templates came from extracted RNA that was reverse transcribed into cDNA. The assay was immunoSEQ multiplex PCR, and TCRdb's table has in-frame clones only and misses some. The repertoire consists of about 280,000 clones, with nearly 60% occurring once and the leading ten covering about 1.7%.

Source: CD4+ T cells sorted from blood, taken at week 24, from a patient treated with tofacitinib. This TCR came from a human donor with alopecia areata. This sequence joins TRBV10-2 and TRBJ2-7; 9 nucleotides match TRBD2. CDR3 sequence reads: CASSRPTSGLYEQYF. In nucleotides, the CDR3 is TGCGCCAGCAGTCGCCCGACTAGCGGACTCTACGAGCAGTACTTC.